This TCR beta chain was sequenced for a study of T cell responses to AZD1222 COVID-19 vaccine. Study-level background: Second-dose timings of about 4 or about 12 weeks were pooled.

About this clone itself: What it binds is unknown.

The CDR3 runs to 13 residues. The germline gives CDR1 LNHDA, CDR2 SQIVND (reference sequence). Study-wide findings and caveats: Vaccine-associated CD4 TCRs spanned spike, dominant at 160-218 and 743-854. Among spike-specific TCRs, nearly half reportedly target unmutated variant regions. Recipients of two AZD1222 doses showed rising Spike-specific TCR breadth and depth.

TCRdb's copy holds only in-frame clones and misses some; the assay was immunoSEQ multiplex PCR. The profile shows 150,000 or so clones, roughly nine tenths of them singletons. This rearrangement joins TRBV19 to TRBJ2-5; tentatively, D is TRBD1 (6 bases). The J call may not be correct, given that the DNA end is closer to TRBJ2-7. The specimen comprised peripheral blood, sampled on day 0 of AZD1222 vaccination. The clonotype originates from an adult in good health. The CDR3 loop is CASSLQGNYEQYF. CDR3 nucleotide sequence: TGTGCCAGTAGCCTACAGGGTAACTACGAGCAGTACTTC.